This TCR beta chain was identified during a study of T cell responses to AZD1222 COVID-19 vaccine (dated by TCRdb to about 2021). With respect to the entire study: AZD1222 recipients with second doses at about 4 weeks or about 12 weeks were pooled, because spike-specific TCR depth and breadth did not differ between schedules. A total of 233 trial participants underwent TCR sequencing, of whom roughly 210 had received two doses of AZD1222 and approximately 25 had received two doses of the MenACWY control vaccine. Trial participants were enrolled into age subgroups of 18-55, 56-69 and 70-plus years, which contained roughly 150, 30 and 60 TCR-sequenced participants, respectively. Findings and caveats that apply to the study as a whole: Participants were mostly white British and included more females than males, and it was suggested by the authors that clonal diversity may have been underestimated. Conclusions about previously exposed vaccinees are limited because only six or seven AZD1222 recipients were SARS-CoV-2 seropositive at baseline. Because no samples from the day 14 peak response were available, repertoires could be characterized only after the peak T cell response. In the small 56-69-year group, the increase in depth fell short of significance, most likely because of low power. CD4 TCRs associated with the vaccine covered the entire spike protein, and the dominant responses were in regions 160-218 and 743-854. Nearly half of unique spike-specific TCRs reportedly recognized epitopes outside regions mutated in the B.1.351 and B.1.1.7 variants. Spike-specific TCR breadth and depth rose significantly after two AZD1222 doses compared with day 0 and with MenACWY recipients.

Trimming leaves V shorter by 2 bases and J shorter by 2 bases, with the junction holding 10 bases beyond the gene matches. The cysteine opens and the phenylalanine closes a CDR3 of 18 amino acids. Only the CDR3 DNA is retained, 54 bases long and in frame from the first base. From the germline V gene, CDR1 is SGHRS and CDR2 is YFSETQ. The intended sense of this specimen's time point label: baseline before first vaccination. Samples from vaccinated people were obtained from the UK trials COV001 and COV002, which included a single-blind randomized controlled phase 2/3 trial of AZD1222 (ChAdOx1 nCoV-19) in healthy adults. Trial participant PBMC samples were collected at day 0 and day 28 after the second dose for TCRbeta chain sequencing. On this clone: Its recognized antigen is unknown. Per-nucleotide qualities are absent, and no much larger clonotype sits a single base away.

The CDR3 regions of human TCRbeta chains were analyzed by immunosequencing. The study's processing was this. TCRs in the repertoires were compared against a reference library of SARS-CoV-2-specific TCRs that had been generated with the MIRA antigen-specificity platform. Breadth meant the fraction of unique TCRs that were SARS-CoV-2-associated, whereas depth meant the fraction of total T cells that were SARS-CoV-2-associated. Each spike-specific TCR was assigned to its reactive spike region and to a CD4 or CD8 class using the MIRA data. Log10-transformed breadth and depth values were compared by one-way ANOVA with Sidak's multiple comparisons tests. TCRdb obtained this table from immuneACCESS and retained in-frame rearrangements with V and J assigned. These tables miss some clones; where compared with another copy, unresolved V genes account for less than half of the shortfall, and the remainder is unexplained. D and trimming come from the DNA, and the V and J calls and clone size come from that table. Present in this sample are some 140,000 clones, around 84% of which were seen just once. The ten top clones hold about 4% of the sample.

The source was peripheral blood, collected on day 0 of AZD1222 vaccination. This sequence was found in an adult in good health. The chain is assembled from TRBV5-1 and TRBJ2-1; TRBD1 aligns with 10 central bases. The CDR3 sequence is CASSFGMDRGSTYNEQFF. The nucleotide sequence reads TGCGCCAGCAGCTTTGGGATGGACAGGGGGTCCACCTACAATGAGCAGTTCTTC.